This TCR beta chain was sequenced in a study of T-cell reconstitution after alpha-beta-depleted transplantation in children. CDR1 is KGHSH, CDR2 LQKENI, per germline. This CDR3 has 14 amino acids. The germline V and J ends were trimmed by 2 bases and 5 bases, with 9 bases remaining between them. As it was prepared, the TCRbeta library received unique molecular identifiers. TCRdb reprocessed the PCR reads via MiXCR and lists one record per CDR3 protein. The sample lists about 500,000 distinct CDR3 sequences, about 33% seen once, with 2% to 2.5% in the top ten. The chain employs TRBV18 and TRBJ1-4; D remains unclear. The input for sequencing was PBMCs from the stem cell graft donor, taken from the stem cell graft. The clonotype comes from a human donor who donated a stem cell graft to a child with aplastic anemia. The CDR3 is CASSPSARNEKLFF. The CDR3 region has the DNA TGTGCCAGCTCACCATCGGCCAGGAATGAAAAACTGTTTTTT.